This TCR beta chain is from a study of STAT5B mutations in CD4+ large granular lymphocyte leukemia (dated by TCRdb to between 2021 and 2023). Background for the entire study: When cryopreserved patient cells were available, CD8+ cells were first depleted, and selection with anti-CD4 microbeads was then performed. The TCRbeta repertoires of CD4+ T-cell large granular lymphocyte leukemia patients were compared with the TCRbeta repertoires of healthy blood donors. Flow cytometry on FACSCanto II or FACSVerse confirmed that purified fractions exceeded 95% purity among lymphocytes. The study at large found these results: The data were not HLA-matched, and the higher clonality in CD4+ T-LGLL than in CD8+ T-LGLL could be due to the relatively small sample size. The main leukemic clonotypes were found to be private to each patient, although roughly a quarter of the main leukemic clonotypes were detected at low frequency in the non-leukemic repertoires of other patients. Heterogeneous cell sources were used for patients, and only 5 to 7 CD4-sorted patient samples were included in the clonality comparison with healthy controls. Compared with healthy CD4+ repertoires, CD4-sorted patient repertoires appeared more clonal, and this difference remained even after the putative leukemic clones were removed.

This clone is categorized as large (0.1 to 1%). No cognate antigen has been identified for it. Base qualities are not at hand, and no much larger clone is one base apart. The CD4+ T-LGLL patients were recruited through hematology units in Padova (Italy), Helsinki (Finland) and Shinshu (Japan). Depending on what sample material was available, patient samples were either unselected PBMC or bead-purified CD4+, CD4+CD8+, CD57+ or CD56+ fractions. Deep amplicon sequencing of the same DNA produced somatic STAT5B mutation profiles, and these profiles were combined with the patient TCRbeta data. All TCR-sequenced material derived from peripheral blood: patient blood samples and healthy donor buffy coats. Ficoll-Hypaque gradient centrifugation was used to isolate peripheral blood mononuclear cells. Genomic DNA was extracted using the Gentra Puregene Cell and Tissue kit, and a Qubit 2.0 fluorometer was used to quantify it.

TCRbeta rearrangements were sequenced from genomic DNA using the immunoSEQ assay at survey resolution. Per the source publication's procedure: Clonotypes above 5% of the repertoire were treated as putative leukemic clones, yielding around 59 across around 29 patients. In the TCR sequencing data, the smallest productive clonotype frequency that could be detected was 2.59 x 10-5. Only productive TCRbeta rearrangements, defined as complete and in-frame sequences, were included in the analyses. Clonality for each sample was calculated as Simpson clonality in the immunoSEQ Analyzer version 3.0. Clones were categorized by frequency as very rare, small, medium, large (1-20%) or hyperexpanded (>20%). Generation probabilities were estimated with OLGA 1.2.3, V-gene circos plots were generated with VDJtools, specificities were searched for in VDJdb, and CDR3 motifs were identified with GLIPH. TCRdb took over this immuneACCESS table, retaining in-frame rearrangements with V and J assigned. Such tables are incomplete; in checked studies, under half of the missing clones stem from an unresolved V gene, and the remainder is unexplained. The V and J calls and clone size were taken over from that table, and D and trimming were inferred from the DNA. The sample table records thousands of clones; approximately 80% of these occur just once. The leading ten clones occupy about 72% of the sample.

The sequenced sample consisted of PBMCs. The sequence was collected from a woman aged 55-69 years with CD4+ T-cell large granular lymphocyte leukemia.

This receptor carries the CDR3 CASSSDRNQPQHF. DNA sequence: TGTGCCAGCAGTTCCGACAGAAATCAGCCCCAGCATTTT. The chain is made from TRBV27 and TRBJ1-5; a weak D assignment points to TRBD1 (5 bases agree). The CDR3 has 13 amino acids, counting the end cysteine and phenylalanine. Of the read, only the CDR3 DNA is kept; its 39 bases are in frame from base 1. V is reduced by 4 bases and J by 4 bases, leaving a spacing of 8 bases between them. CDR1 MNHEY and CDR2 SMNVEV are derived from the germline V gene (reference sequence).